This T cell receptor beta chain was captured by sequencing in a study of blood T cell repertoires in COVID-19. About the research overall: Both acute and convalescent COVID-19 samples were obtained from the United States, Italy and Spain. Sources were T cells, B-cell-depleted T cells, or PBMCs; the material itself was cDNA or gDNA.

In the original processing: Estimation of nucleated cell counts relied on the amplification of reference gene primers. The table came from immunoSEQ multiplex PCR; TCRdb's copy has only in-frame clones and leaves some out. Clonal size and the V and J genes are those of that table, whereas D and trimming came from the DNA. This table has about 350,000 clones, around nine tenths appearing once. Trimming took 1 base from V and 4 from J; bases not matched to a gene: 14. The V gene's germline CDR1 is MDHEN and CDR2 SYDVKM. The CDR3 has 19 amino acids. The chain recombines TRBV28 with TRBJ2-3; TRBD2 agrees at 10 bases. The TCR was taken from a woman aged 18-29 years who had recovered from COVID-19. The sample was peripheral blood. The CDR3 loop is CASSLLFVAQREGPDTQYF. In nucleotides, the CDR3 is TGTGCCAGCAGTTTATTGTTCGTGGCTCAGCGGGAGGGCCCAGATACGCAGTATTTT.